The 26 T cell receptor beta chains below come from one sample, sequenced in a study of CD8+ T cells in alopecia areata (dated by TCRdb to about 2018). The sample's time point, from its label and the paper: approximately 4 weeks on oral tofacitinib. In the paper's terms, the treatment or condition label means: oral pan-JAK inhibitor, 5-10 mg twice daily. Library preparation was by the immunoSEQ multiplex PCR assay. For TCR sequencing, RNA was extracted from every sample and reverse transcribed into cDNA to serve as template. TCRdb re-hosts the immuneACCESS table, in-frame sequences only. Its copies lack some clones; in the studies checked, an unresolved V gene accounts for under half of them, and the cause for the rest is not known. The sample contains 160,000 or so clones, under 70% of them found a single time. The ten largest clones take up 0.9% to 1% of the sample. Sequencing was performed on CD4+ T cells sorted from blood, taken at week 4, from a patient treated with tofacitinib. The receptors come from a human donor with alopecia areata.

On this clone: The junction differs from germline at one of its ends, possibly a read error. This rearrangement joins TRBV7-7 to TRBJ1-6; D is undetermined. Germline V gives CDR1 SSHAT, CDR2 FNYEAQ (reference sequence). The CDR3 is 13 residues long. This CDR3 reads CASSKTHGSPLHF. CDR3 coding DNA: TGTGCTAGCAGCAAAACACATGGTTCACCCCTCCACTTT.

The CDR3 loop reads CASSQGFPRGRVKNIQYF. The CDR3 DNA follows: TGCGCCAGCAGCCAAGGATTCCCGCGGGGGAGGGTCAAAAACATTCAGTACTTC. This chain joins TRBV4-1 and TRBJ2-4; 7 nucleotides align to TRBD2. CDR1 is MGHRA, CDR2 YSYEKL, per germline. The ends lost 1 base at V and 3 bases at J; junction bases unmatched: 12. The CDR3 runs to 18 residues.

This clone was observed a few times. The rearrangement links TRBV7-6 to TRBJ2-3; D possibly uses TRBD1 or TRBD2 (5 bases each). Germline lookup yields CDR1 SGHVS and CDR2 FNYEAQ. The germline V and J ends were trimmed by 7 bases and 6 bases, with 14 bases remaining between them. The CDR3 runs 13 residues. The CDR3 DNA reads as TGTGCCAGCACACCACACTGGGGGGATACGCAGTATTTT. The encoded protein is CASTPHWGDTQYF. Using reference TRBV7-6 and TRBJ2-3 for the parts outside the CDR3, the full variable domain is GAGVSQSPRYKVTKRGQDVALRCDPISGHVSLYWYRQALGQGPEFLTYFNYEAQQDKSGLPNDRFSAERPEGSISTLTIQRTEQRDSAMYRCASTPHWGDTQYFGPGTRLTVL.

The chain has TRBV25-1 and TRBJ2-7; the match to TRBD1 covers 7 bases. The trim removed 3 bases at V and 4 bases at J, leaving 9 bases unmatched. This CDR3 is 15 amino acids long. The germline gives CDR1 MGHDK, CDR2 SYGVNS. The DNA for the CDR3 is TGTGCCAGCAGTGACATAGGGGGCGCAGGTTACGAGCAGTACTTC. This gives the protein CASSDIGGAGYEQYF.

The genes are TRBV6-5 and TRBJ1-1; TRBD1 matches 9 bases. Looked up from germline, CDR1 is MNHEY and CDR2 is SVGAGI. The V and J ends lost 6 bases and 10 bases, in that order; junction bases with no gene match: 12. CDR3 length equals 14 residues. DNA for the CDR3: TGTGCCAGCAGCACCACCTCGGGACAGGGAAGAGCTTTCTTT. Translated: CASSTTSGQGRAFF.

J is TRBJ2-2 and V is TRBV11-2; D is perhaps TRBD1 or TRBD2 (5 bases each). Germline V gives CDR1 SGHAT, CDR2 FQNNGV. The CDR3 is 17 amino acids. V lost 4 bases, J lost 2 bases, and 17 bases lay in between. The CDR3 region is CASSSLRQRTNTGELFF. CDR3 DNA: TGTGCCAGCAGCTCCCTGAGACAGAGGACTAACACCGGGGAGCTGTTTTTT.

V and J are TRBV5-1 and TRBJ2-2, with D possibly being TRBD2 (5 bases). The V end was cut by 0 bases, the J end by 5 bases, with 14 bases between. Looked up from germline, CDR1 is SGHRS and CDR2 is YFSETQ. CDR3 length: 16 residues. This CDR3 reads CASSLEPTTGTGELFF. CDR3 nucleotide sequence: TGCGCCAGCAGCTTGGAGCCCACCACGGGGACCGGGGAGCTGTTTTTT.

There are a few counts of this clone. The rearrangement uses TRBV19 and TRBJ2-4; the D is unclear. This CDR3 region has 13 residues. Germline CDR1 reads LNHDA; CDR2 reads SQIVND (reference sequence). Trimming took off 6 bases at V and 8 bases at J, with 14 bases between the two ends. CDR3 coding DNA: TGTGCCAGTAGCTTACCGTCAGTTGACATTCAGTACTTC. Its translation: CASSLPSVDIQYF.

V usage is TRBV29-1 and J usage is TRBJ1-3; D is ambiguous. This CDR3 is 12 amino acids long. V lost 5 bases, J lost 3 bases, and 8 bases lay in between. CDR1 and CDR2 from the germline V gene are SQVTM and ANQGSEA. This CDR3 is CSVLGSGNTIYF. The CDR3 DNA reads as TGCAGCGTTCTGGGTAGTGGAAACACCATATATTTT. The complete variable domain, with remaining parts taken from reference TRBV29-1 and TRBJ1-3, reads SAVISQKPSRDICQRGTSLTIQCQVDSQVTMMFWYRQQPGQSLTLIATANQGSEATYESGFVIDKFPISRPNLTFSTLTVSNMSPEDSSIYLCSVLGSGNTIYFGEGSWLTVV.

This clone was observed a handful of times. V is TRBV29-1 and J is TRBJ2-5, with TRBD1 matching over 12 bases. Germline V lookup: CDR1 SQVTM, CDR2 ANQGSEA. This CDR3 has 14 amino acids. V lost 7 bases and J lost 5; bases outside the gene matches: 8. DNA of the CDR3: TGCAGCGCCCGGGGGACAGGGGGCCGGGAGACCCAGTACTTC. Translating it yields CSARGTGGRETQYF.

Comment on this clone: The same CDR3 can be traced to other DNA sequences in this sample. This chain links TRBV15 with TRBJ2-5; D gene ambiguous. CDR3 length: 13 amino acids. CDR1 and CDR2 (germline): LNHNV, YYDKDF (reference sequence). Trimming stripped 0 bases from V and 5 bases from J, with 7 bases between. The CDR3 sequence: CATSRDPAETQYF. As DNA, the CDR3 is TGTGCCACCAGCAGAGATCCGGCCGAGACCCAGTACTTC.

The rearrangement uses TRBV30 and TRBJ1-6; D remains ambiguous. V lost 0 bases and J lost 7, with 10 bases in between. The germline V gene encodes CDR1 GTSNPN and CDR2 SVGIG (reference sequence). The CDR3 has 14 residues. The CDR3 DNA reads as TGTGCCTGGAGTGTGGCTCAGCAAAATTCACCCCTCCACTTT. It encodes CAWSVAQQNSPLHF. Combining the CDR3 with reference TRBV30 and TRBJ1-6 gives the whole variable domain SQTIHQWPATLVQPVGSPLSLECTVEGTSNPNLYWYRQAAGRGLQLLFYSVGIGQISSEVPQNLSASRPQDRQFILSSKKLLLSDSGFYLCAWSVAQQNSPLHFGNGTRLTVT.

Only a few counts were recorded for this clone. The J gene is TRBJ1-1, the V gene TRBV30; possibly TRBD1 for D (5 bases). The CDR3 consists of 15 residues. V was trimmed by 2 bases and J by 0 bases, leaving 13 bases between them. In germline, CDR1 is GTSNPN, CDR2 SVGIG (reference sequence). The CDR3, as DNA: TGTGCCTGGAGTCGTTTACGGGGGTTGAACACTGAAGCTTTCTTT. It translates to CAWSRLRGLNTEAFF.

This sequence joins TRBV11-1 and TRBJ1-6, with D maybe TRBD1 (5 bases). With 5 bases removed from V and 9 bases from J, the gap between germline ends came to 17 bases. The CDR3 sequence is 15 residues long. The V gene's germline CDR1 is SGHAT and CDR2 FQDESV (reference sequence). The CDR3 coding sequence is TGTGCCAGCAGCGCACGGAAGGCCGGGGGTTCACCCCTCCACTTT. It encodes CASSARKAGGSPLHF.

The chain carries TRBV30 and TRBJ1-2, with D tentatively TRBD1 (6 bases). Germline V gives CDR1 GTSNPN, CDR2 SVGIG (reference sequence). The germline V and J ends were trimmed by 3 bases and 2 bases, with 7 bases remaining between them. The CDR3 is 12 amino acids. CDR3 nucleotides: TGTGCCTGGAGAACAGGGAACTATGGCTACACCTTC. Protein product: CAWRTGNYGYTF.

The rearrangement links TRBV29-1 to TRBJ1-1, with D unresolved. Germline V gene data show CDR1 as SQVTM and CDR2 as ANQGSEA. The V and J ends lost 5 bases and 1 base respectively, with 11 bases between them. CDR3 length: 13 amino acids. The CDR3 loop is CSVLKQTNTEAFF. CDR3 coding DNA: TGCAGCGTTTTAAAGCAAACGAACACTGAAGCTTTCTTT.

The chain is built from TRBV4-3 and TRBJ1-6; 8 bases fit TRBD1. V was pared by 5 bases and J by 5 bases, with 5 bases of the junction left unmatched. The CDR3 sequence is 15 residues long. Germline CDR1 is LGHNA and CDR2 is YSLEER. CDR3: CASSSQGAHNSPLHF. Written as DNA, the CDR3 is TGCGCCAGCAGCTCTCAGGGGGCCCATAATTCACCCCTCCACTTT.

This clone was detected only a few times. The V and J genes are TRBV6-1 and TRBJ2-7; TRBD1 matches at 7 bases. The CDR3 totals 14 residues. Germline CDR1 is MNHNS and CDR2 is SASEGT. Trimming at V came to 8 bases and at J to 3 bases, leaving 10 bases not matched to a gene. This chain's CDR3 is CASSARQGDYEQYF. CDR3 coding DNA: TGTGCCAGCTCAGCGAGGCAGGGGGACTACGAGCAGTACTTC.

This clone was seen only once. The sample has other DNA sequences that encode this CDR3 too. This rearrangement joins TRBV9 to TRBJ2-7; TRBD1 agrees at 7 bases. Per the germline V gene, CDR1 is SGDLS and CDR2 is YYNGEE. There are 14 residues in the CDR3. After removal of 0 bases from V and 4 bases from J, the junction contained 4 bases not matched to a gene. The DNA of the CDR3 is TGTGCCAGCAGCGTAGACCCCAGGGGGTACGAGCAGTACTTC. It translates to CASSVDPRGYEQYF.

This clone was seen a handful of times. V gene TRBV5-6 combines with J gene TRBJ1-4; tentative D call: TRBD1 (6 bases). Trimming stripped 5 bases from V and 8 bases from J, with 22 bases between. This CDR3 comprises 16 residues. Per germline, CDR1 SGHDT and CDR2 YYEEEE. The CDR3 loop is CASRQGTRGMGEKLFF. CDR3 nucleotides: TGTGCCAGCAGACAAGGGACACGGGGGATGGGCGAAAAACTGTTTTTT.

This clone appeared a few times. The V gene is TRBV5-4, the J gene TRBJ1-1, with D tentatively TRBD1 (6 bases). CDR1 and CDR2 (germline): SGHNT, YYREEE (reference sequence). Trimming took off 0 bases at V and 1 base at J, with 13 bases between the two ends. The CDR3 runs to 16 residues. DNA for the CDR3: TGTGCCAGCAGCTTGGTTCCAGACAGGACGAACACTGAAGCTTTCTTT. Protein sequence: CASSLVPDRTNTEAFF.

The V call is TRBV6-5, the J call TRBJ2-2, with D possibly TRBD2 on 5 matching bases. Germline assignment: CDR1 MNHEY and CDR2 SVGAGI. This CDR3 is built from 15 residues. V lost 5 bases to trimming and J lost 1 base, with 11 bases between them. As DNA, the CDR3 is TGTGCCAGCAGTCCCTCGGGGATGAACACCGGGGAGCTGTTTTTT. Encoded protein: CASSPSGMNTGELFF.

The rearrangement uses TRBV7-3 and TRBJ2-3; D could derive from TRBD1 or TRBD2 (5 bases each). Germline lookup yields CDR1 SGHTA and CDR2 FQGTGA. Trimming left V 4 bases short and J 2 bases short, with 7 bases between. This CDR3 contains 13 residues. CDR3 bases: TGTGCCAGCAGCTCCGGGGCCACAGATACGCAGTATTTT. This translates into CASSSGATDTQYF.

V is TRBV30 and J is TRBJ2-3; D is possibly TRBD2 (6 bases). The CDR3 length is 12 residues. Germline assignment: CDR1 GTSNPN and CDR2 SVGIG (reference sequence). V shed 5 bases and J shed 2 bases, with 8 bases lying between them. The CDR3 region is CAWGGYTDTQYF. The CDR3 nucleotides read TGTGCCTGGGGGGGGTACACAGATACGCAGTATTTT.

CDR3 nucleotide sequence: TGTGCCAGCAGCCTCTCGAGGGGGGCAGATCAGTTCTTC. Amino acids: CASSLSRGADQFF. The chain is built from TRBV7-9 and TRBJ2-1; the D call may be TRBD1 or TRBD2 (6 bases each). Germline CDR1 reads SEHNR; CDR2 reads FQNEAQ (reference sequence). The CDR3 contains 13 residues. The V end was cut by 5 bases, the J end by 13 bases, with 18 bases between. Together with reference TRBV7-9 and TRBJ2-1, the CDR3 gives the full variable domain: DTGVSQNPRHKITKRGQNVTFRCDPISEHNRLYWYRQTLGQGPEFLTYFQNEAQLEKSRLLSDRFSAERPKGSFSTLEIQRTEQGDSAMYLCASSLSRGADQFFGPGTRLTVL.

The chain carries TRBV5-1 and TRBJ2-1, with D perhaps matching TRBD2 (6 bases). The V gene's germline CDR1 is SGHRS and CDR2 YFSETQ. V was trimmed by 4 bases and J by 6 bases, leaving 20 bases between them. This CDR3 region has 16 residues. The CDR3 loop reads CASSPGGRAVSNEQFF. The CDR3 nucleotides read TGCGCCAGCAGCCCCGGAGGGCGGGCGGTTTCCAATGAGCAGTTCTTC.